The 25 T cell receptor beta chains below all came from one sample that was sequenced in a study of cytomegalovirus exposure and HLA in healthy donors (dated by TCRdb to 2016 to 2017). The library was built by means of the immunoSEQ multiplex PCR assay. Held by TCRdb, this immuneACCESS table contains in-frame sequences only and omits some clones. Under half of the omission traces to an unresolved V gene where checked; the cause of the rest is unknown. This sample is represented by some 150,000 clones; 80% to 90% of them were singletons. Of the sample, roughly 7.7% falls within the top ten clones. Sequenced sample: PBMCs. These receptors were obtained from a woman between 18 and 30 years old in good health and CMV-seropositive.

The V call is TRBV7-2, the J call TRBJ2-7, with 8 nucleotides matching TRBD1. Germline lookup yields CDR1 SGHTA and CDR2 FQGNSA. CDR3 size: 14 residues. Trimming removed 4 bases from V and 6 bases from J; junction bases left unmatched: 8. DNA for the CDR3: TGTGCCAGCAGCTCACGGACAGGGTTAAGCGAGCAGTACTTC. This encodes CASSSRTGLSEQYF.

The sample holds a few counts of this clone. The chain recombines TRBV5-1 with TRBJ1-1; 7 bases are a match to TRBD1. The junction had 13 bases not matched to a gene; V was cut back by 2 bases and J by 0 bases. Germline V CDR1 and CDR2: SGHRS, YFSETQ. The length of the CDR3 is 18 residues. CDR3 coding DNA: TGCGCCAGCAGCTTAACCGGGACAGTAGATCACATGAACACTGAAGCTTTCTTT. Translating gives CASSLTGTVDHMNTEAFF. Complete variable domain (other parts from reference TRBV5-1 and TRBJ1-1): KAGVTQTPRYLIKTRGQQVTLSCSPISGHRSVSWYQQTPGQGLQFLFEYFSETQRNKGNFPGRFSGRQFSNSRSEMNVSTLELGDSALYLCASSLTGTVDHMNTEAFFGQGTRLTVV.

This CDR3 reads CASSIDSPAGGLLPDTQYF. As DNA, the CDR3 is TGTGCCAGTAGTATAGACAGCCCAGCGGGGGGGCTTCTTCCAGATACGCAGTATTTT. The chain recombines TRBV19 with TRBJ2-3; 10 bases fit TRBD2. Germline CDR1 and CDR2: LNHDA and SQIVND (reference sequence). The V and J ends lost 0 bases and 4 bases, in that order; junction bases with no gene match: 13. The length of the CDR3 is 19 residues.

The V call is TRBV18, the J call TRBJ2-2; 7 nucleotides align to TRBD1. Germline V gives CDR1 KGHSH, CDR2 LQKENI. The trim removed 1 base at V and 7 bases at J, leaving 3 bases unmatched. The CDR3 length is 14 residues. The CDR3, as DNA: TGTGCCAGCTCACCACGGGACAGAAACGGGGAGCTGTTTTTT. Translating it yields CASSPRDRNGELFF.

The rearrangement uses TRBV15 and TRBJ1-2; TRBD1 aligns across 11 bases. The J segment lost 0 bases and the V segment lost 3 bases, leaving 0 bases of the junction unmatched. This CDR3 contains 15 residues. Germline lookup yields CDR1 LNHNV and CDR2 YYDKDF (reference sequence). The CDR3 DNA reads TGTGCCACCAGCAGGGGACAGGGGGCTAACTATGGCTACACCTTC. Protein: CATSRGQGANYGYTF.

This rearrangement joins TRBV29-1 to TRBJ1-4; 9 bases are a match to TRBD1. J lost 8 bases, V lost 5 bases, and 3 bases had no gene match. In germline, CDR1 is SQVTM, CDR2 ANQGSEA. CDR3 size: 12 residues. The CDR3 reads CSVWDRDEKLFF. CDR3 DNA: TGCAGCGTTTGGGACAGGGACGAAAAACTGTTTTTT. Full variable domain (outside the CDR3, taken from reference TRBV29-1 and TRBJ1-4): SAVISQKPSRDICQRGTSLTIQCQVDSQVTMMFWYRQQPGQSLTLIATANQGSEATYESGFVIDKFPISRPNLTFSTLTVSNMSPEDSSIYLCSVWDRDEKLFFGSGTQLSVL.

This chain joins TRBV28 and TRBJ1-2; D not resolved. The CDR3 extends over 12 amino acids. Germline assignment: CDR1 MDHEN and CDR2 SYDVKM. V lost 3 bases, J lost 8 bases, and 10 bases lay in between. CDR3 sequence: CASSFIGAGYTF. CDR3 sequence (DNA): TGTGCCAGCAGTTTTATTGGTGCGGGCTACACCTTC.

V usage is TRBV28 and J usage is TRBJ2-3, with TRBD1 matching 9 bases. The CDR3 is 16 residues long. V was clipped by 7 bases and J by 6 bases; unmatched bases: 14. The germline V gene encodes CDR1 MDHEN and CDR2 SYDVKM. The CDR3 DNA reads TGTGCCAGCAACCGACCGAGGGACAGGGTGCGGGATACGCAGTATTTT. This codes for CASNRPRDRVRDTQYF.

This clone appeared a single time. This chain uses TRBV5-1 with TRBJ2-5; 11 positions match TRBD2. The CDR3 has 16 amino acids. Unmatched junction bases numbered 9, after V lost 3 bases and J lost 5 bases. Germline V lookup: CDR1 SGHRS, CDR2 YFSETQ. The CDR3 region has the DNA TGCGCCAGCAGCTCGCTACTAGCGGGAGTTAAGGAGACCCAGTACTTC. Residues: CASSSLLAGVKETQYF.

This clone was counted a single time. V and J are TRBV19 and TRBJ2-3; TRBD2 aligns across 8 bases. Losses at the gene ends were 1 base for V and 5 bases for J; bases not matched to a gene: 5. The CDR3 runs to 15 residues. Germline lookup yields CDR1 LNHDA and CDR2 SQIVND (reference sequence). The CDR3 sequence is CASSIGGRTGDTQYF. The CDR3 DNA follows: TGTGCCAGTAGTATAGGCGGGAGGACGGGAGATACGCAGTATTTT.

J is TRBJ2-7 and V is TRBV6-5, with a tentative D call TRBD2 (6 bases). This CDR3 is 15 amino acids long. Germline V lookup: CDR1 MNHEY, CDR2 SVGAGI. Trimming stripped 5 bases from V and 0 bases from J, with 14 bases between. The CDR3 sequence is CASSRLARSSYEQYF. In DNA form, the CDR3 reads TGTGCCAGCAGTAGGCTAGCGAGAAGCTCCTACGAGCAGTACTTC.

The chain couples TRBV4-1 to TRBJ2-1, with 9 bases aligning to TRBD1. Germline CDR1 MGHRA, CDR2 YSYEKL. Unmatched junction bases numbered 6, after V lost 4 bases and J lost 8 bases. CDR3 length: 14 amino acids. The CDR3 region is CASSLGQGHDEQFF. The CDR3 DNA is TGCGCCAGCAGCCTCGGACAGGGGCACGATGAGCAGTTCTTC.

V gene TRBV27 combines with J gene TRBJ2-7; 8 nucleotides agree with TRBD2. CDR3 length equals 15 residues. Losses at the gene ends were 7 bases for V and 3 bases for J; bases not matched to a gene: 11. Germline V gene sequence: CDR1 MNHEY, CDR2 SMNVEV (reference sequence). The CDR3 DNA is TGTGCCAGCACCCCCGGGAGGGGAGGGAACTACGAGCAGTACTTC. Its protein product is CASTPGRGGNYEQYF.

The V call is TRBV4-3, the J call TRBJ1-2; 9 positions agree with TRBD1. This CDR3 region has 16 residues. V shed 4 bases, J shed 8 bases, and the junction held 14 bases outside the gene matches. Germline V CDR1 and CDR2: LGHNA, YSLEER. CDR3 in amino acids: CASSREGTGSGGGYTF. In DNA, the CDR3 is TGCGCCAGCAGCCGCGAAGGGACAGGGTCAGGTGGCGGCTACACCTTC.

The chain carries TRBV7-3 and TRBJ1-3; no definite D call. Trimming stripped 8 bases from V and 0 bases from J, with 5 bases between. The CDR3 runs 12 residues. Germline CDR1 SGHTA, CDR2 FQGTGA. CDR3 DNA sequence: TGTGCCAGCCGGGGCTCTGGAAACACCATATATTTT. Protein: CASRGSGNTIYF.

The rearrangement uses TRBV28 and TRBJ1-5, with 9 bases identical to TRBD1. V dropped 7 bases and J dropped 5; count of bases not matched to a gene: 12. The CDR3 extends over 16 amino acids. Germline CDR1 is MDHEN and CDR2 is SYDVKM. The CDR3 nucleotides read TGTGCCAGCATCAAGGAAACGGGACAGGGACATCAGCCCCAGCATTTT. Amino acid sequence: CASIKETGQGHQPQHF.

The chain employs TRBV5-1 and TRBJ1-1; possibly TRBD1 for D (5 bases). This CDR3 region has 14 residues. Germline CDR1 SGHRS, CDR2 YFSETQ. V lost 1 base and J 3 bases, leaving 10 bases between the germline ends. CDR3 residues: CASSLQGPDTEAFF. DNA for the CDR3: TGCGCCAGCAGCTTGCAGGGTCCCGACACTGAAGCTTTCTTT.

The rearrangement joins TRBV19 to TRBJ1-1, with a tentative D call TRBD1 (5 bases). Trimming removed 5 bases from V and 7 bases from J, with 8 bases in between. The CDR3 is made up of 11 amino acids. Germline lookup yields CDR1 LNHDA and CDR2 SQIVND (reference sequence). CDR3 loop: CASSYQGEAFF. The CDR3 coding sequence is TGTGCCAGTAGTTACCAGGGTGAAGCTTTCTTT.

This clone was counted once. The chain joins TRBV5-1 to TRBJ2-6; 7 bases map to TRBD2. Trimming removed 2 bases from V and 0 bases from J; junction bases left unmatched: 2. The length of the CDR3 is 16 residues. The germline V gene encodes CDR1 SGHRS and CDR2 YFSETQ. CDR3 protein: CASSLAGTSGANVLTF. The CDR3 region has the DNA TGCGCCAGCAGCTTAGCGGGAACCTCTGGGGCCAACGTCCTGACTTTC.

This chain connects TRBV28 to TRBJ2-6; weak D call: TRBD2 (6 bases). Trimming took off 6 bases at V and 0 bases at J, with 21 bases between the two ends. CDR1 and CDR2 from the germline V gene are MDHEN and SYDVKM. This CDR3 has 19 residues. The CDR3 sequence is CASSTPSGGKSSGANVLTF. The DNA of the CDR3 is TGTGCCAGCAGCACCCCCTCCGGCGGGAAGAGCTCTGGGGCCAACGTCCTGACTTTC.

This chain connects TRBV5-1 to TRBJ1-4; TRBD1 is a possible D gene (5 bases). The V gene lost 5 bases and the J gene lost 0 bases, with 8 bases spanning the gap. CDR3 length: 14 residues. Germline V gives CDR1 SGHRS, CDR2 YFSETQ. CDR3 amino acids: CASRGGTTNEKLFF. The CDR3 nucleotides read TGCGCCAGCAGGGGGGGAACAACTAATGAAAAACTGTTTTTT.

V usage is TRBV5-1 and J usage is TRBJ2-2; TRBD1 matches 9 bases. Germline V gene sequence: CDR1 SGHRS, CDR2 YFSETQ. Losses at the gene ends were 3 bases for V and 4 bases for J; bases not matched to a gene: 4. CDR3 size: 15 residues. The CDR3 nucleotides read TGCGCCAGCAGCTGGGGACAGGGCGGCACCGGGGAGCTGTTTTTT. Translation gives CASSWGQGGTGELFF.

This clone was counted between two and nine times. V is TRBV5-1 and J is TRBJ2-1; 7 positions match TRBD1. Germline V gene data show CDR1 as SGHRS and CDR2 as YFSETQ. V trimming: 4 bases; J trimming: 3 bases; junction bases outside the gene matches: 7. The CDR3 extends over 15 amino acids. In DNA, the CDR3 is TGCGCCAGCAGCAATACAGGGGAAGGCTACAATGAGCAGTTCTTC. Translation gives CASSNTGEGYNEQFF.

This sequence joins TRBV11-3 and TRBJ2-1, with 16 nucleotides matching TRBD2. V trimming: 5 bases; J trimming: 10 bases; junction bases outside the gene matches: 8. Germline-derived CDR1 and CDR2 are SGHNT and YENEEA. This CDR3 comprises 16 residues. The CDR3 loop is CASSVGTSGGANEQFF. CDR3 coding DNA: TGTGCCAGCAGCGTCGGGACTAGCGGGGGGGCTAACGAGCAGTTCTTC.

The chain employs TRBV5-6 and TRBJ1-2; TRBD1 matches 8 bases. Germline assignment: CDR1 SGHDT and CDR2 YYEEEE. The V gene end was trimmed by 4 bases and the J gene end by 5 bases; junction bases not matched to a gene: 7. There are 14 residues in the CDR3. CDR3 bases: TGTGCCAGCAGCCAAGGACAGGGCGGGTATGGCTACACCTTC. Its protein is CASSQGQGGYGYTF.